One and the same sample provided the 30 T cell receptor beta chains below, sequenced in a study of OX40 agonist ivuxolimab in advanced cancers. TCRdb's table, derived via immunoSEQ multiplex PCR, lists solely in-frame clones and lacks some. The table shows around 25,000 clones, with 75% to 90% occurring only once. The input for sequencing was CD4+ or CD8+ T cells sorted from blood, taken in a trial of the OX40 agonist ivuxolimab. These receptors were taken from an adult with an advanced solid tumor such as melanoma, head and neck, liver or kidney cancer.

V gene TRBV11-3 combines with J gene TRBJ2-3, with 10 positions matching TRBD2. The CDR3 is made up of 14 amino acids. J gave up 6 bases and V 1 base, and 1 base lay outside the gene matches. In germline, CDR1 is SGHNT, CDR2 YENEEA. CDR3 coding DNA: TGTGCCAGCAGCTTAGTAGCGGGGGGCGATACGCAGTATTTT. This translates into CASSLVAGGDTQYF.

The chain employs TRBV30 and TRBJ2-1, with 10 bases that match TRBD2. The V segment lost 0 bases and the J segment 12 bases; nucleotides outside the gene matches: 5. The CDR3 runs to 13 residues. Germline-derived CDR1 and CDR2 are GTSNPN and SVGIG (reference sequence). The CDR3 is CAWSVLGLAVQFF. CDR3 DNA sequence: TGTGCCTGGAGTGTACTCGGACTAGCGGTGCAGTTCTTC.

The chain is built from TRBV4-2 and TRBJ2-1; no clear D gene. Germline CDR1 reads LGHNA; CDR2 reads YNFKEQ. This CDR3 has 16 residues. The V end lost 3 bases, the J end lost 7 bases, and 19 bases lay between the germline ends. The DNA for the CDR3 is TGTGCCAGCAGCCAGGAGTCCACCCCGGCTTATAATGAGCAGTTCTTC. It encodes CASSQESTPAYNEQFF.

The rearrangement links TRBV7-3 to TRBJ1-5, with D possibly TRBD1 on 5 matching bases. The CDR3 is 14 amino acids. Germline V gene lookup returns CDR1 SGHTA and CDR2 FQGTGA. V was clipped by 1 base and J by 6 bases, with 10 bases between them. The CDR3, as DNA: TGTGCCAGCAGCTTAAGGTTTGGGGGTCAGCCCCAGCATTTT. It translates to CASSLRFGGQPQHF.

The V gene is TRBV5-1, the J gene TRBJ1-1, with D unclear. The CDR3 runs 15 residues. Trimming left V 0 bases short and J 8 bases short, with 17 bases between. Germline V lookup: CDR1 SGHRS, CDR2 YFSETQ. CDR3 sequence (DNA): TGCGCCAGCAGCTTGGTCGGCGGAGGATCTACAGAAGCTTTCTTT. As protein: CASSLVGGGSTEAFF.

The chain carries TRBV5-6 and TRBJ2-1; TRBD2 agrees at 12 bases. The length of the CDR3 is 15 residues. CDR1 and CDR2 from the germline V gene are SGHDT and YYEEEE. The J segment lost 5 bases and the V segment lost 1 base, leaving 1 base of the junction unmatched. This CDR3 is CASSLRLAGDNEQFF. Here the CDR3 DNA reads TGTGCCAGCAGCTTGAGACTAGCGGGGGACAATGAGCAGTTCTTC.

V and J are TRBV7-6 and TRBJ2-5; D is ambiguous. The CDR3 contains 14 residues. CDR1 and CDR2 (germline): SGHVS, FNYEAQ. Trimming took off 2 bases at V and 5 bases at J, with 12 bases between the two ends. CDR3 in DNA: TGTGCCAGCAGCTTACGGCAGATAGCCGAGACCCAGTACTTC. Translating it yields CASSLRQIAETQYF.

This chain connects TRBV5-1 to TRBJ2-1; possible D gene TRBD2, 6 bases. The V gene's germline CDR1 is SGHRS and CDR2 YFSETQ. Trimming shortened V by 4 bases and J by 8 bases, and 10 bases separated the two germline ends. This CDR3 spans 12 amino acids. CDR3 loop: CASSLQRDEQFF. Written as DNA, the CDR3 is TGCGCCAGCAGCCTCCAGCGGGATGAGCAGTTCTTC.

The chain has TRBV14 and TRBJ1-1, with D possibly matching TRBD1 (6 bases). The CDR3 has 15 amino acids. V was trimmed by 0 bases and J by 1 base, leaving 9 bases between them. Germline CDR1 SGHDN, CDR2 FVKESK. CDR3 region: CASSQEAGENTEAFF. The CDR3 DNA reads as TGTGCCAGCAGCCAAGAGGCAGGGGAGAACACTGAAGCTTTCTTT.

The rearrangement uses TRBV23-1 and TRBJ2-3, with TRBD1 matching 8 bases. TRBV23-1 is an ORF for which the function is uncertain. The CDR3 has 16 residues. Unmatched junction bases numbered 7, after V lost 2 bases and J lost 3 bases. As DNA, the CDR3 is TGCGCCAGCAGTCAACCCGACAGGGGAGTGACAGATACGCAGTATTTT. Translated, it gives CASSQPDRGVTDTQYF.

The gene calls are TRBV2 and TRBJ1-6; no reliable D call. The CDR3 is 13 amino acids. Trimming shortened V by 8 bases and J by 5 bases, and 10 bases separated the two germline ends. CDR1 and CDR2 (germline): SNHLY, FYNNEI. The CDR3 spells CASCLGDNSPLHF. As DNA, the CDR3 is TGTGCCAGCTGCCTTGGGGATAATTCACCCCTCCACTTT.

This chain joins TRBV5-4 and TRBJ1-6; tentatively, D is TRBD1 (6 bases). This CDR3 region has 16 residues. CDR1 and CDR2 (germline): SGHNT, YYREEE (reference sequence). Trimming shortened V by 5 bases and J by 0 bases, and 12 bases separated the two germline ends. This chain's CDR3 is CASRRGGASYNSPLHF. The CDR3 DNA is TGTGCCAGCAGGCGGGGGGGGGCCTCCTATAATTCACCCCTCCACTTT.

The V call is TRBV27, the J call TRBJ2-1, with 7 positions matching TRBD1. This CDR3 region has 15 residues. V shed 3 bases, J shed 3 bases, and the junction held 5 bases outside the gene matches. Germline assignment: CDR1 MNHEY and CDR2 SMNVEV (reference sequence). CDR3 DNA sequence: TGTGCCAGCAGTTTGGTAGGGGGCCTCTACAATGAGCAGTTCTTC. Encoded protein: CASSLVGGLYNEQFF.

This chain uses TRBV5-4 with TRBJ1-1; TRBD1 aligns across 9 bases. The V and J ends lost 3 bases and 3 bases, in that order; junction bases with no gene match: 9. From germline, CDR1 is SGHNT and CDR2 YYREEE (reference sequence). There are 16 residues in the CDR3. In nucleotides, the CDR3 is TGTGCCAGCAGCTCGCCGGGACAGGGTGGGGACACTGAAGCTTTCTTT. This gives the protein CASSSPGQGGDTEAFF.

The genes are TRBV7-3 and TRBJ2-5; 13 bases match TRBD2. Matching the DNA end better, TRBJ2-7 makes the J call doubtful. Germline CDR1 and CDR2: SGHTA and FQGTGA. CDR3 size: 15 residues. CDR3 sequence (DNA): TGTGCCAGCAGCCCCGGACTAGCGGGAGTCTCCGAGCAGTACTTC. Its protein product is CASSPGLAGVSEQYF.

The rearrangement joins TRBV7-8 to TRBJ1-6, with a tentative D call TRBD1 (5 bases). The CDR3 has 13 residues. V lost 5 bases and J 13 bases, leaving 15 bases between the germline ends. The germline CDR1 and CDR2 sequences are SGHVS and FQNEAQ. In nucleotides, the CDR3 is TGTGCCAGCAGCGAGGACAAACCCTACCCCCTCCACTTT. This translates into CASSEDKPYPLHF.

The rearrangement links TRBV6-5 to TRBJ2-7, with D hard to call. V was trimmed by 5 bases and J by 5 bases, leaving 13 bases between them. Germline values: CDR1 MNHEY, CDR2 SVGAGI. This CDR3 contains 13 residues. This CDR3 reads CASSTPGNHEQYF. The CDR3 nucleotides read TGTGCCAGCAGTACCCCTGGCAACCACGAGCAGTACTTC.

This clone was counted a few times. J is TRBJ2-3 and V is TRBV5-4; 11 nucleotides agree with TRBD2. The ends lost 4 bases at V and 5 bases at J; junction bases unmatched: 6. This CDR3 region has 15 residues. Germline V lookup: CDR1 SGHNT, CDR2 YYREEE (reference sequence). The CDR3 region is CASSGSGGAEDTQYF. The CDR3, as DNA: TGTGCCAGCAGCGGTAGCGGGGGGGCGGAAGATACGCAGTATTTT.

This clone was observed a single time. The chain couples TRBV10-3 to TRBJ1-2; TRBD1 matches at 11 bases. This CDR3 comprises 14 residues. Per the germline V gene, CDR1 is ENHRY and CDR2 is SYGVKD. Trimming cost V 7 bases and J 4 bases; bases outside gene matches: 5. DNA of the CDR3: TGTGCCATCAAAGGGACAGGGGGAATCTATGGCTACACCTTC. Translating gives CAIKGTGGIYGYTF.

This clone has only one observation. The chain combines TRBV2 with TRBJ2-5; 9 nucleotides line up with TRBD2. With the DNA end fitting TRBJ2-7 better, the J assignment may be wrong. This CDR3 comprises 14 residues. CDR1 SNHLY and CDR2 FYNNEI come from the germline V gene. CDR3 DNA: TGTGCCAGCACCCGAGCGGGGGGCTCCTACGAGCAGTACTTC. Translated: CASTRAGGSYEQYF.

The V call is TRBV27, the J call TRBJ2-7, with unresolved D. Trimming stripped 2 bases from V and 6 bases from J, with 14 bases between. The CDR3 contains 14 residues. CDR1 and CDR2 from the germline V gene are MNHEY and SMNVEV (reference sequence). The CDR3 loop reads CASSLGSPWGEQYF. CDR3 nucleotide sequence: TGTGCCAGCAGTTTAGGGTCTCCATGGGGCGAGCAGTACTTC.

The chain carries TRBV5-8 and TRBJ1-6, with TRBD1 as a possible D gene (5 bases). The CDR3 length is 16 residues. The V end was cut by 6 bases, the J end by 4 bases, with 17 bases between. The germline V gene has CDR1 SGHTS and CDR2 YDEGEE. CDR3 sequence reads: CASIPDGAGYNSPLHF. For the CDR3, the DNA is TGTGCCAGCATCCCGGACGGGGCAGGTTATAATTCACCCCTCCACTTT.

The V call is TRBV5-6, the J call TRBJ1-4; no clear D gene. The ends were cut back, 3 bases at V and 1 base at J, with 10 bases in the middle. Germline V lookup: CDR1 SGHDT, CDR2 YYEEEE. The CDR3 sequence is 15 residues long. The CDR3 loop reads CASSSFVETNEKLFF. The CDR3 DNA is TGTGCCAGCAGCTCGTTTGTGGAAACTAATGAAAAACTGTTTTTT.

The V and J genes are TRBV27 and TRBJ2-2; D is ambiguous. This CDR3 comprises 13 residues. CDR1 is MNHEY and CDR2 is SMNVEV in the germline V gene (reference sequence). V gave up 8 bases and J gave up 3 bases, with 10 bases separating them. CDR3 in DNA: TGTGCCAGCCGCCTATCGGACACCGGGGAGCTGTTTTTT. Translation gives CASRLSDTGELFF.

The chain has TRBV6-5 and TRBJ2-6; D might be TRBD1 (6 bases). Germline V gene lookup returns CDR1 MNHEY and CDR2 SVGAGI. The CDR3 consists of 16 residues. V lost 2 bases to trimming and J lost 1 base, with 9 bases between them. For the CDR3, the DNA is TGTGCCAGCAGTTACCAAGGGGGTTCTGGGGCCAACGTCCTGACTTTC. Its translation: CASSYQGGSGANVLTF.

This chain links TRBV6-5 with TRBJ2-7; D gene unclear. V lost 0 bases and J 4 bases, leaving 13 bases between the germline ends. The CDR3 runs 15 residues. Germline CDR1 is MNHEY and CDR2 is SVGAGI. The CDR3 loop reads CASSYSPQGGYEQYF. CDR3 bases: TGTGCCAGCAGTTACTCCCCACAAGGCGGTTACGAGCAGTACTTC.

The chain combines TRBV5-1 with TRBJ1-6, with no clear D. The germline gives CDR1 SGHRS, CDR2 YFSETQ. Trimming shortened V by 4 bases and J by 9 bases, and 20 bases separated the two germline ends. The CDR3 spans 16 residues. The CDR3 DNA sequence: TGCGCCAGCAGCGTATCCCCGGGAGGCGGAGGTTCACCCCTCCACTTT. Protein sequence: CASSVSPGGGGSPLHF.

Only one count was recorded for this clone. As DNA, the CDR3 is TGCGCCAGCAGCCAAGAGGAGGGCGGGGGCTATGAAAAACTGTTTTTT. Protein product: CASSQEEGGGYEKLFF. V is TRBV4-3 and J is TRBJ1-4; perhaps TRBD1 as D (6 bases). V gave up 0 bases and J gave up 6 bases, with 14 bases separating them. Germline V gene sequence: CDR1 LGHNA, CDR2 YSLEER. The CDR3 length is 16 residues.

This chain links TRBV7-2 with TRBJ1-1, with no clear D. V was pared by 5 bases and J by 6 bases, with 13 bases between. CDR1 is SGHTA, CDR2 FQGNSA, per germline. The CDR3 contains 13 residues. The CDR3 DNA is TGTGCCAGCAGCCAAAGAGCAGAGGCTGAAGCTTTCTTT. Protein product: CASSQRAEAEAFF.

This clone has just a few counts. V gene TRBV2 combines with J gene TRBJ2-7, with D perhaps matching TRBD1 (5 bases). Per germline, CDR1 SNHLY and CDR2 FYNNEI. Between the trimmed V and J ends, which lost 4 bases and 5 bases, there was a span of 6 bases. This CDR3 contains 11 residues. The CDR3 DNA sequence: TGTGCCAGCAGTGCCAGGGACGAGCAGTACTTC. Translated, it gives CASSARDEQYF.